These T cell receptor beta chains were read from a single sample in a study of naive and memory T cell subsets. TCRdb passed the 5' RACE reads through MiXCR, listing each CDR3 protein once. Of roughly 48,000 distinct CDR3 sequences listed, 4.7% are singletons. The receptor source for this set is a female donor in good health. Each CDR3 is given with its conserved first and last residue. Fields, in order: J gene, D gene, clone size, V gene, CDR3 DNA, CDR3 protein. A D gene is named only where the DNA matches it firmly. The size of a clone is reported for some rows only, either as once, few or many, or as a class for expanded clones.

TRBJ1-2,NA,many,TRBV12-3/TRBV12-4,TGTGCCAGTACTAATTACGACACATTCGCTAACTATGGCTACACCTTC,CASTNYDTFANYGYTF
TRBJ2-1,NA,many,TRBV18,TGTGCCAGCTCACCACGGACTGGGAACAATGAGCAGTTCTTC,CASSPRTGNNEQFF
TRBJ1-1,NA,many,TRBV27,TGTGCCAGCATCCTAAGGGGGGGGGTTACTGAAGCTTTCTTT,CASILRGGVTEAFF
TRBJ1-1,NA,many,TRBV20-1,TGCAGTGCTAGTTCAGGAAACACTGAAGCTTTCTTT,CSASSGNTEAFF
TRBJ2-6,NA,many,TRBV9,TGTGCCAGCAGCGAAGGGATGGGGTCTCCTGGGGCCAACGTCCTGACTTTC,CASSEGMGSPGANVLTF
TRBJ2-3,NA,many,TRBV7-2,TGTGCCAGCAGCTTATCCACAGATACGCAGTATTTT,CASSLSTDTQYF
TRBJ2-1,NA,many,TRBV12-3/TRBV12-4,TGTGCCAGCAGTTATGATCTGAGGATTGGAAGCTCCTACAATGAGCAGTTCTTC,CASSYDLRIGSSYNEQFF
TRBJ1-5,NA,many,TRBV7-9,TGTGCCAGCAGCTTAGCGAACCAGCCCCAGCATTTT,CASSLANQPQHF
TRBJ1-3,NA,many,TRBV29-1,TGCAGCGTTATAACCCCAGGAAACACCATATATTTT,CSVITPGNTIYF
TRBJ1-2,NA,many,TRBV5-1,TGCGCCAGCAGCTTGGAGGGGAACTCGGGCTATGGCTACACCTTC,CASSLEGNSGYGYTF
TRBJ2-7,NA,many,TRBV5-4,TGTGCCAGCAGCTTGGAAGGGGGGAACGCCTACGAGCAGTACTTC,CASSLEGGNAYEQYF
TRBJ1-1,TRBD1,few,TRBV7-2,TGTGCCAGCAGCTCCAGACAGGGCCGGAACACTGAAGCTTTCTTT,CASSSRQGRNTEAFF
TRBJ2-7,NA,many,TRBV20-1,TGCAGTGCTAGAGATGGGCCGGCCTACGAGCAGTACTTC,CSARDGPAYEQYF
TRBJ1-2,TRBD1,many,TRBV27,TGTGCCAGCAGTTCTGACAGGGCGTATGGCTACACCTTC,CASSSDRAYGYTF
TRBJ2-2,NA,NA,TRBV6-1,TGTGCCAGCAGGCAGGGGTTCGGGGAGCTGTTTTTT,CASRQGFGELFF
TRBJ1-1,NA,few,TRBV7-8,TGTGCCAGCAGCTTAGTGGCGCAGGCGATCACTGAAGCTTTCTTT,CASSLVAQAITEAFF
TRBJ1-5,NA,many,TRBV21-1,TGTGCCAGCAGCAAAGTGAAGTTTAGAGGGGGCAATCAGCCCCAGCATTTT,CASSKVKFRGGNQPQHF
TRBJ2-5,NA,many,TRBV7-6,TGTGCCAGCAGCTTAGGGGAGTTGACAGCGAAAGAGACCCAGTACTTC,CASSLGELTAKETQYF
TRBJ2-5,NA,many,TRBV13,TGTGCCAGCAGCCCCCGGACTTCCCTGCAAGAGACCCAGTACTTC,CASSPRTSLQETQYF
TRBJ2-3,NA,many,TRBV5-4,TGTGCCAGCAGCTCCCGCAGCCTCACAGATACGCAGTATTTT,CASSSRSLTDTQYF
TRBJ2-3,TRBD1,many,TRBV24-1,TGTGCCACGACAGGGGGGTCGAGCACAGATACGCAGTATTTT,CATTGGSSTDTQYF
TRBJ2-7,TRBD1,many,TRBV20-1,TGCAGTGCTACTGATCCGGGACAGAGCTCCTACGAGCAGTACTTC,CSATDPGQSSYEQYF
TRBJ2-2,TRBD2,many,TRBV7-2,TGTGCCAGCAGCTTAGCCCCCGGACTAGCGGGAGGCGGCACCGGGGAGCTGTTTTTT,CASSLAPGLAGGGTGELFF
TRBJ2-1,TRBD1,many,TRBV19,TGTGCCAGTAAAGGGACAGGGGTTCGGAATGAGCAGTTCTTC,CASKGTGVRNEQFF
TRBJ1-2,NA,few,TRBV12-2,TGTGCAAGTCGCCAATCCAACCCCCTCTATGGCGACACCTTC,CASRQSNPLYGDTF
TRBJ2-3,NA,many,TRBV29-1,TGCAGCGTTTCTGAACAGGGTACAGATACGCAGTATTTT,CSVSEQGTDTQYF
TRBJ2-6,NA,few,TRBV29-1,TGCAGCGTTCTTGATACTGCTGGGGCCAACGTCCTGACTTTC,CSVLDTAGANVLTF
TRBJ2-5,TRBD2,many,TRBV28,TGTGCCAGCAGCCAGGGACTAAAGGAGACCCAGTACTTC,CASSQGLKETQYF
TRBJ1-6,TRBD1,many,TRBV30,TGTGCCTGGAGAAGGCAGGGGGATAATTCACCCCTCCACTTT,CAWRRQGDNSPLHF
TRBJ2-1,NA,many,TRBV5-4,TGTGCCAGCAGCTCATCAGGGGGGAAGAAAAGTTGGTCTGAGCAGTTCTTC,CASSSSGGKKSWSEQFF
TRBJ2-2,NA,many,TRBV24-1,TGTGCCACCAGTGACAAGGCGAACACCGGGGAGCTGTTTTTT,CATSDKANTGELFF
TRBJ1-1,NA,many,TRBV29-1,TGCAGCGTGCCGGAGCCGAACACTGAAGCTTTCTTT,CSVPEPNTEAFF
TRBJ2-1,TRBD2,many,TRBV11-1,TGTGCCAGCAGTTTTCTAGCGGGAGGAGTCGGGAATGAGCAGTTCTTC,CASSFLAGGVGNEQFF
TRBJ2-2,TRBD2,NA,TRBV5-6,TGTGCCAGCAGCTTGGAAAACCTAGCGGGGACCGGGGAGCTGTTTTTT,CASSLENLAGTGELFF
TRBJ2-1,NA,few,TRBV29-1,TGCAGCGTTGACGGGCCCTACAATGAGCAGTTCTTC,CSVDGPYNEQFF
TRBJ1-1,NA,many,TRBV20-1,TGCAGTGCTAGAACGGCCAGGGGATCTGAAGCTTTCTTT,CSARTARGSEAFF
TRBJ2-7,NA,many,TRBV5-8,TGTGCCAGCCGACCGCCGTCGGGGGAACCCAACGAGCAGTACTTC,CASRPPSGEPNEQYF
TRBJ2-3,TRBD2,many,TRBV6-4,TGTGCCAGCAGTGTAAAGCGGGAGTCAACAGATACGCAGTATTTT,CASSVKRESTDTQYF
TRBJ2-1,TRBD1,NA,TRBV9,TGTGCCAGCAGCTTCCGACAGGGGGAGTACAATGAGCAGTTCTTC,CASSFRQGEYNEQFF
TRBJ2-3,TRBD1,NA,TRBV6-4,TGTGCCAGCAGTGACAGGGGGCAGGCAGATACGCAGTATTTT,CASSDRGQADTQYF
TRBJ2-7,TRBD2,many,TRBV10-3,TGTGCCATCGGGACTACACGCATCTACGAGCAGTACTTC,CAIGTTRIYEQYF
TRBJ2-1,NA,many,TRBV27,TGTGCCAGCAGAGGGTATGGCCTCGATGAGCAGTTCTTC,CASRGYGLDEQFF
TRBJ2-7,NA,many,TRBV6-1,TGTGCCAGCAGTGATGTGAGGGGCTACGAGCAGTACTTC,CASSDVRGYEQYF
TRBJ2-5,NA,many,TRBV2,TGTGCCAGCAGTGACAGAGACCCCCAGTACTTC,CASSDRDPQYF
TRBJ1-1,TRBD1,NA,TRBV14,TGTGCCAGCAGCCCACGAACAGGGGGCTGGACTGAAGCTTTCTTT,CASSPRTGGWTEAFF
TRBJ2-3,NA,many,TRBV20-1,TGCAGTGCTAGACTGGGAGCAGGTGCAGATACGCAGTATTTT,CSARLGAGADTQYF
TRBJ1-2,NA,few,TRBV28,TGTGCCAGCAGTTTATTGGGGCCTGGAGGCTACACCTTC,CASSLLGPGGYTF
TRBJ2-1,TRBD2,many,TRBV2,TGTGCCAGCAGGGTTAGCGGGAACTACAATGAGCAGTTCTTC,CASRVSGNYNEQFF
TRBJ1-1,TRBD1,few,TRBV30,TGTGCCTGGGACATGGGACAGGGGCACACTGAAGCTTTCTTT,CAWDMGQGHTEAFF
TRBJ2-1,NA,medium-sized,TRBV28,TGTGCCAGCTCCTCGGGGCAGGGTTCCTACAATGAGCAGTTCTTC,CASSSGQGSYNEQFF
TRBJ2-7,NA,many,TRBV28,TGTGCCAGCAGTGAACGGGGGACACTTTACGAGCAGTACTTC,CASSERGTLYEQYF
TRBJ2-7,NA,many,TRBV12-3/TRBV12-4,TGTGCCAGCAGTTCAAGACTGGGGAGCGGCGAGCAGTACTTC,CASSSRLGSGEQYF
TRBJ2-3,TRBD1,many,TRBV3-1,TGTGCCAGCAGCCAGGCTCACAGGGGTAGGACAGATACGCAGTATTTT,CASSQAHRGRTDTQYF
TRBJ2-2,NA,many,TRBV27,TGTGCCAGCAGTTGGGGGCGTCAGGGGCCCAACACCGGGGAGCTGTTTTTT,CASSWGRQGPNTGELFF